This note documents a single T cell receptor (beta chain) sequence. V was pared by 0 bases and J by 7 bases, with 13 bases between. The CDR3 is 15 amino acids. Germline V gene lookup returns CDR1 MNHEY and CDR2 SVGAGI. The data were obtained in a study of control samples from healthy donors and cancer patients. The data were produced by immunoSEQ multiplex PCR, yet TCRdb's version contains in-frame clones alone and is incomplete. The sample includes about 190,000 clones, over 80% seen only once; the top ten take 1.5% to 2%. The chain employs TRBV6-5 and TRBJ1-5; D unclear. Input material: blood. The clonotype originates from a man aged 25 to 40 in good health. CDR3 in amino acids: CASSYSPEGRQPQHF. The CDR3 coding sequence is TGTGCCAGCAGTTACTCGCCCGAGGGAAGGCAGCCCCAGCATTTT.